The TCR beta chain described here comes from a study of cytomegalovirus exposure and HLA in healthy donors. Whole-study findings and limits: HLA-A and HLA-B allele assignments for most subjects were reportedly predicted accurately using TCR beta sequences.

PCR involved 60 Vbeta and 13 Jbeta primers. Measured with immunoSEQ multiplex PCR; TCRdb has only the in-frame clones, and not every one. Seen here are roughly 100,000 clones, about 70% observed once, and the top ten hold 3% to 3.5%. With respect to this clone: What it binds is not known.

The germline V gene has CDR1 LGHNT and CDR2 FRNRAP. The CDR3 is 16 residues long. With 5 bases clipped from V and 7 bases from J, the junction kept 10 bases outside the gene matches. The sequence derives from a man between 25 and 39 years old in good health and CMV-seronegative. The chain uses TRBV12-5 and TRBJ2-1; TRBD2 aligns across 11 bases. Sequenced: PBMCs. The CDR3 loop reads CASGSSSGLAENEQFF. DNA for the CDR3: TGTGCTAGTGGTAGTAGTTCGGGACTAGCGGAGAATGAGCAGTTCTTC.